Sequencing of this T cell receptor (beta chain) was carried out in a study of cytomegalovirus exposure and HLA in healthy donors. Study-level points and caveats: Accounts indicate the classifier identified cytomegalovirus status with strong specificity and sensitivity.

Samples came from healthy bone marrow donors. Trimming removed 5 bases at V and 6 bases at J, with 20 bases between. The germline V gene encodes CDR1 MNHNS and CDR2 SASEGT. The CDR3 extends over 17 amino acids. The PCR had 60 Vbeta and 13 Jbeta primers. Here immunoSEQ multiplex PCR was the method, and the copy in TCRdb shows in-frame clones only, minus some. The repertoire holds 100,000 to 150,000 clones, around 68% seen once, with under 5% in the top ten. Regarding this clone: Its antigen is currently unknown.

The sequencing input was PBMCs. The chain recombines TRBV6-1 with TRBJ1-6; D is ambiguous. The sequence derives from a man in his forties in good health and CMV-seropositive. CDR3 nucleotide sequence: TGTGCCAGCAGTAAAGACCTCAGGCCCCGGGGTAATTCACCCCTCCACTTT. Its translation: CASSKDLRPRGNSPLHF.